Presented here are 29 T cell receptor beta chains from one specimen sequenced in a study of tumor-infiltrating lymphocytes in oesophageal squamous cell carcinoma. TCRdb ran MiXCR on the PCR reads and lists one entry per CDR3 protein. The sample carries just over 20,000 distinct CDR3 sequences, under 45% recorded once. What was sequenced was esophageal tumor tissue. The receptors come from a male donor with esophageal squamous cell carcinoma.

This chain links TRBV7-2 with TRBJ2-3; 12 nucleotides line up with TRBD2. V lost 7 bases, J lost 7 bases, and 12 bases stayed unmatched. The germline V gene has CDR1 SGHTA and CDR2 FQGNSA. The CDR3 runs 16 residues. The CDR3 sequence is CASNYPRTSGTYTQYF. CDR3 DNA: TGTGCCAGCAACTACCCTAGGACTAGCGGGACCTATACGCAGTATTTT.

This clonotype was observed a few times. The chain has TRBV18 and TRBJ2-1; no clear D gene. The better agreement between TRBJ2-7 and the DNA end casts doubt on the J call. In germline, CDR1 is KGHSH, CDR2 LQKENI. This CDR3 is built from 14 residues. CDR3 sequence: CASSPATLSSEQYF. DNA for the CDR3: TGTGCCAGCTCACCTGCCACGCTTTCTTCCGAGCAGTACTTC.

In its sample, this clonotype was seen once. This could be a read error, since a much larger clone is one nucleotide away. The chain couples TRBV18 to TRBJ2-1; no definite D call. Per the germline V gene, CDR1 is KGHSH and CDR2 is LQKENI. The CDR3 length is 14 residues. V lost 2 bases, J lost 12 bases, and 17 bases lay in between. The CDR3 spells CASSPMGYLDGQFF. The CDR3 region has the DNA TGTGCCAGCTCACCAATGGGCTACCTCGATGGGCAGTTCTTC.

In its sample, this clonotype was seen many times. V is TRBV7-9 and J is TRBJ2-4; no definite D call. Germline V gene sequence: CDR1 SEHNR, CDR2 FQNEAQ (reference sequence). V lost 5 bases and J lost 6, with 2 bases in between. The CDR3 sequence is 10 residues long. CDR3 loop: CASSGNIQYF. DNA of the CDR3: TGTGCCAGCAGCGGAAACATTCAGTACTTC.

This clonotype was found many times. V and J are TRBV12-3 or TRBV12-4 and TRBJ2-1, with D uncertain. This CDR3 spans 11 amino acids. Trimming took off 3 bases at V and 9 bases at J, with 6 bases between the two ends. The CDR3 nucleotides are TGTGCCAGCAGTTTGAAAAGTGAGCAGTTCTTC. Its protein product is CASSLKSEQFF.

Comment on this clonotype: This may arise from a read error, as a much more abundant clone is one base away. The chain recombines TRBV11-3 with TRBJ2-5; D is unclear. The CDR3 consists of 13 residues. Trimming shortened V by 2 bases and J by 11 bases, and 15 bases separated the two germline ends. Per germline, CDR1 SGHNT and CDR2 YENEEA. The CDR3 nucleotides are TGTGCCAGCAGCTTAAGTAGTTACAATGAGCAGTACTTC. Amino acid sequence: CASSLSSYNEQYF.

This chain joins TRBV7-2 and TRBJ2-3, with a weak D call TRBD2 (6 bases). Germline-derived CDR1 and CDR2 are SGHTA and FQGNSA. Between the trimmed V and J ends, which lost 2 bases and 14 bases, there was a span of 23 bases. The CDR3 contains 15 residues. The CDR3 is CASSLMSGGTGELYF. The CDR3 DNA sequence: TGTGCCAGCAGCTTAATGTCTGGCGGGACCGGGGAGCTGTATTTT.

The sample holds many counts of this clonotype. The chain couples TRBV24-1 to TRBJ1-2; TRBD1 matches at 7 bases. Germline V gene data show CDR1 as KGHDR and CDR2 as SFDVKD. This CDR3 has 13 amino acids. With V trimmed by 6 bases and J by 3 bases, 3 bases remained unmatched. The CDR3 is CATSSTGYYGYTF. The CDR3 bases are TGTGCCACCAGTTCGACAGGGTACTATGGCTACACCTTC.

As regards this clonotype: This may stem from a read error, because a much larger clone lies one nucleotide away. V is TRBV6-2 or TRBV6-3 and J is TRBJ2-1; 9 bases align to TRBD1. The ends lost 8 bases at V and 10 bases at J; junction bases unmatched: 21. CDR1 and CDR2 (germline): MNHEY, SVGEGT. The CDR3 is 17 amino acids. In DNA, the CDR3 is TGTGCCAGCGCGCCCGGGACAGGGTTGCTCCGGCGTGGCGAGCAGTTCTTC. Its translation is CASAPGTGLLRRGEQFF.

This clonotype was observed a few times. Since the CDR3 does not end with the conserved phenylalanine or tryptophan, this likely comes from a read error. It is unclear where the CDR3 begins or ends on the DNA, so no DNA is shown, and the CDR3 is as TCRdb lists it. The rearrangement links TRBV7-2 to TRBJ1-1; TRBD1, the table's D call, lacks a check against the DNA. Inclusive of both ends, the CDR3 amounts to 13 amino acids. Germline V gene sequence: CDR1 SGHTA, CDR2 FQGNSA. The CDR3 here is CASSLAASSTSAP.

This chain joins TRBV7-6 and TRBJ2-5, with 11 bases that match TRBD2. The closer fit of TRBJ2-1 to the DNA end suggests the J call may be wrong. The CDR3 covers 17 residues. Germline V gene sequence: CDR1 SGHVS, CDR2 FNYEAQ. DNA for the CDR3: TGTGCCAGCAGCCCCGTTAGCGGGAGGGCCACCTACAATGAGCAGTTCTTC. Protein sequence: CASSPVSGRATYNEQFF.

A word on this clonotype: The conserved phenylalanine or tryptophan is not found at the CDR3 terminus, so this likely reflects a read error. No DNA is shown, since the ends of the CDR3 on it are uncertain; the CDR3 is the one TCRdb lists. The rearrangement joins TRBV11-2 to TRBJ2-6; the table's D gene call, TRBD2, was not cross checked with the DNA. Termini included, the CDR3 measures 17 amino acids. Per the germline V gene, CDR1 is SGHAT and CDR2 is FQNNGV. Here the CDR3 reads CASSLVRGSSYEQYFGA.

This clonotype was seen a single time. V and J are TRBV7-3 and TRBJ2-2; D possibly corresponds to TRBD1 (5 bases). Germline V CDR1 and CDR2: SGHTA, FQGTGA. The CDR3 runs 13 residues. Trimming cost V 5 bases and J 6 bases, with 10 bases left between them. In DNA, the CDR3 is TGTGCCAGCAGCGAACAGGTGGCCGGGGAGCTGTTTTTT. It yields the protein CASSEQVAGELFF.

This clonotype is medium-sized in the sample. This sequence joins TRBV7-9 and TRBJ2-7, with a tentative D call TRBD1 (6 bases). The length of the CDR3 is 15 residues. V lost 1 base, J lost 3 bases, and 13 bases lay in between. Germline CDR1 and CDR2: SEHNR and FQNEAQ (reference sequence). Here the CDR3 reads CASSLGYGRGYEQYF. For the CDR3, the DNA is TGTGCCAGCAGCTTAGGTTATGGCAGGGGCTACGAGCAGTACTTC.

There are many counts of this clonotype. The CDR3 sequence is CASSYNEGSYNEQFF. DNA for the CDR3: TGTGCCAGCAGTTACAATGAGGGCTCGTACAATGAGCAGTTCTTC. The gene calls are TRBV6-2 or TRBV6-3 and TRBJ2-1; D may be TRBD2 (5 bases). CDR1 is MNHEY and CDR2 is SVGEGT in the germline V gene. This CDR3 contains 15 residues. The V end was cut by 2 bases, the J end by 4 bases, with 12 bases between.

Points on this clonotype: One junction end disagrees with the germline gene, perhaps due to a read error. The chain has TRBV5-3 and TRBJ2-7; 10 nucleotides agree with TRBD1. TRBV5-3 falls under the ORF class, with uncertain function. The CDR3 extends over 16 amino acids. CDR3 nucleotide sequence: TGTGCCAGCTCAGCTCCTTCGGGACAGGGGTCTGGTGCCTGGTTCTTC. Translating gives CASSAPSGQGSGAWFF.

The chain carries TRBV18 and TRBJ2-7; TRBD1 matches 11 bases. The germline CDR1 and CDR2 sequences are KGHSH and LQKENI. V lost 6 bases, J lost 2 bases, and 3 bases stayed unmatched. This CDR3 contains 14 residues. The DNA of the CDR3 is TGTGCCAGCTCCCCGGGACAGGGGGCCTACGAGCAGTACTTC. Translation: CASSPGQGAYEQYF.

In this sample, this clonotype turned up many times. This rearrangement joins TRBV11-2 to TRBJ2-1; maybe TRBD2 (6 bases). This CDR3 is 15 amino acids long. Trimming stripped 1 base from V and 3 bases from J, with 10 bases between. The germline V gene encodes CDR1 SGHAT and CDR2 FQNNGV. DNA of the CDR3: TGTGCCAGCAGCTTAGGTGTGGGAGGCTACAATGAGCAGTTCTTC. Residues: CASSLGVGGYNEQFF.

Points on this clonotype: An end of the junction differs from the germline gene, which may be a read error. The chain has TRBV9 and TRBJ2-5; TRBD2 matches 8 bases. Per germline, CDR1 SGDLS and CDR2 YYNGEE. The CDR3 spans 16 residues. CDR3 region: CASNVVGSGIQETQYF. The CDR3 bases are TGTGCCAGCAACGTAGTTGGTAGCGGGATCCAAGAGACCCAGTACTTC.

This clonotype was picked up many times. Since the CDR3 does not end with the conserved phenylalanine or tryptophan, this likely comes from a read error. The limits of the CDR3 on the DNA are not certain, so only TCRdb's listed CDR3 is given. The chain has TRBV7-2 and TRBJ2-7; no check of the table's D call, TRBD1, against the DNA was made. The CDR3 is 16 amino acids long, termini counted. Per the germline V gene, CDR1 is SGHTA and CDR2 is FQGNSA. The CDR3 is CASSLGGSNYGYTFGS.

V gene TRBV19 combines with J gene TRBJ2-4; 7 bases line up with TRBD1. The DNA end is a closer match to TRBJ2-7, so the J assignment may be wrong. CDR3 length: 16 amino acids. CDR1 and CDR2 (germline): LNHDA, SQIVND (reference sequence). The CDR3 loop reads CASSPFGQASTYEQYF. CDR3 nucleotide sequence: TGTGCCAGTAGTCCTTTCGGACAGGCCAGCACCTACGAGCAGTACTTC.

A word on this clonotype: Since a much larger clone is just one base distant, this may be a read error. This chain uses TRBV10-3 with TRBJ2-3, with D tentatively TRBD2 (5 bases). Germline V gene sequence: CDR1 ENHRY, CDR2 SYGVKD. The CDR3 is 11 residues long. V was shortened by 8 bases and J by 14 bases, with 17 bases between the two germline ends. This CDR3 reads CAIGRTGELYF. The CDR3 nucleotides read TGTGCCATCGGTAGGACCGGGGAGCTGTATTTT.

This clonotype is medium-sized by share. The genes are TRBV7-8 and TRBJ1-2, with a weak D call TRBD1 (5 bases). This CDR3 contains 13 residues. The V gene's germline CDR1 is SGHVS and CDR2 FQNEAQ. V was pared by 2 bases and J by 7 bases, with 11 bases between. The CDR3 DNA follows: TGTGCCAGCAGCTTACAGGGTAGGGGTGGCTACACCTTC. This gives the protein CASSLQGRGGYTF. Drawing the rest from reference TRBV7-8 and TRBJ1-2, the complete variable domain is GAGVSQSPRYKVAKRGQDVALRCDPISGHVSLFWYQQALGQGPEFLTYFQNEAQLDKSGLPSDRFFAERPEGSVSTLKIQRTQQEDSAVYLCASSLQGRGGYTFGSGTRLTVV.

This clonotype was seen ten or more times. The V call is TRBV6-1, the J call TRBJ1-5, with D maybe TRBD1 (6 bases). Germline CDR1 and CDR2: MNHNS and SASEGT. There are 13 residues in the CDR3. V lost 4 bases to trimming and J lost 7 bases, with 11 bases between them. CDR3: CASSVQGTQPQHF. In nucleotides, the CDR3 is TGTGCCAGCAGTGTACAGGGAACGCAGCCCCAGCATTTT.

For the CDR3, the DNA is TGTGCCAGCAGCCAAGGACAGAGCTCCTACGAGCAGTACTTC. It specifies CASSQGQSSYEQYF. The gene calls are TRBV3-1 and TRBJ2-7, with D maybe TRBD1 (5 bases). CDR1 LGHDT and CDR2 YNNKEL come from the germline V gene (reference sequence). The CDR3 loop spans 14 amino acids. The V end lost 1 base, the J end lost 0 bases, and 7 bases lay between the germline ends.

J is TRBJ2-7 and V is TRBV11-1; the D is unclear. The DNA end is a closer match to TRBJ2-1, so the J assignment may be wrong. The CDR3 consists of 12 residues. The germline gives CDR1 SGHAT, CDR2 FQDESV (reference sequence). The CDR3 reads CASSLWGSEQFF. CDR3 DNA: TGTGCCAGCAGCTTATGGGGAAGTGAGCAGTTCTTC.

J is TRBJ2-5 and V is TRBV11-2; D is unresolved. CDR1 and CDR2 from the germline V gene are SGHAT and FQNNGV. V was cut by 8 bases and J by 5 bases, with 9 bases left in between. The length of the CDR3 is 11 residues. CDR3 region: CASGHWETQYF. The CDR3 coding sequence is TGTGCCAGCGGCCATTGGGAGACCCAGTACTTC.

The J gene is TRBJ2-1, the V gene TRBV27; D is ambiguous. The tail of the sequence fits TRBJ2-4 better, so the J call may be wrong. The CDR3 sequence is 15 residues long. Per germline, CDR1 MNHEY and CDR2 SMNVEV (reference sequence). The CDR3 here is CASSPGSGMVDIQYF. The CDR3 coding sequence is TGTGCCAGCAGTCCGGGTTCGGGTATGGTCGACATTCAGTACTTC.

Many counts were recorded for this clonotype. The chain has TRBV5-5 and TRBJ1-3; D is unresolved. The CDR3 runs to 16 residues. The germline gives CDR1 SGHKS, CDR2 YYEKEE (reference sequence). V lost 0 bases and J lost 0, with 10 bases in between. In DNA, the CDR3 is TGTGCCAGCAGCTTGGTGAGGGCATCCTCTGGAAACACCATATATTTT. Translating gives CASSLVRASSGNTIYF.